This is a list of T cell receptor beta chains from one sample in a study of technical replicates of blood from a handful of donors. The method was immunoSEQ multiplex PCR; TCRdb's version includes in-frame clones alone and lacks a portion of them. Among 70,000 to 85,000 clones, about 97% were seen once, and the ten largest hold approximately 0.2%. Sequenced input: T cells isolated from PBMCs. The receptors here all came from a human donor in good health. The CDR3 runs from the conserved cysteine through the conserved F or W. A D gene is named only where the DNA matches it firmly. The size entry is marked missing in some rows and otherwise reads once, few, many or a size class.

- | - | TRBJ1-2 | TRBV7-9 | TGTGCCAGCAGCCCCCTCAGGGGATCGGGTTCAGATGGCTACACCTTC | CASSPLRGSGSDGYTF
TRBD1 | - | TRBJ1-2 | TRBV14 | TGTGCCAGCAGCCAAGGGGGGACAGGGGTGAATGGCTACACCTTC | CASSQGGTGVNGYTF
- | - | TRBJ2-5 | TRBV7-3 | TGTGCCAGCAGCCGGACTATAAAAGAGACCCAGTACTTC | CASSRTIKETQYF
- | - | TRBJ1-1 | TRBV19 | TGTGCCAGTAGTATAGTCTCGGACACTGAAGCTTTCTTT | CASSIVSDTEAFF
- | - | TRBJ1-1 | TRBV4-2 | TGTGCCAGCAGCCAAGATACGGCAGAGCGTGGAGCTTTCTTT | CASSQDTAERGAFF
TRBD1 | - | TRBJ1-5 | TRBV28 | TGTGCCAGCAGTTCACGGACAGGGCCTAGCAATCAGCCCCAGCATTTT | CASSSRTGPSNQPQHF
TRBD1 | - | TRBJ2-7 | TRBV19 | TGTGCCAGTCGGGACAGGGCCTACGAGCAGTACTTC | CASRDRAYEQYF
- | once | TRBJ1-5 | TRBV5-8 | TGTGCCAGCGCCACAGGGCAGACGGTACCTTATCAGCCCCAGCATTTT | CASATGQTVPYQPQHF
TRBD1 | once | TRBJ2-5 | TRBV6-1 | TGTGCCAGCAGTGTCCAGGGGGCAAAAGAGACCCAGTACTTC | CASSVQGAKETQYF
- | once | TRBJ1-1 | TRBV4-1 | TGCGCCAGCAGCCAAGTTTACAGGACCGAAACCAACACTGAAGCTTTCTTT | CASSQVYRTETNTEAFF
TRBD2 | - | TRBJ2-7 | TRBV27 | TGTGCCAGCAGTTACATCCGTCGGGACTATCACTACGAGCAGTACTTC | CASSYIRRDYHYEQYF
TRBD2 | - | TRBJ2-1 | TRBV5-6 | TGTGCCAGCAGCTTCTTAATCCAGCGGGAGGTTTACAATGAGCAGTTCTTC | CASSFLIQREVYNEQFF
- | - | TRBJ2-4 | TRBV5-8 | TGTGCCAGCAGCTTCGTTTTACTTCTGGGGGGGCCGGCCAAAAACATTCAGTACTTC | CASSFVLLLGGPAKNIQYF
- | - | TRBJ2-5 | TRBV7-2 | TGTGCCAGCAGCTTATCGGGTTCGGGGACCCAGTACTTC | CASSLSGSGTQYF
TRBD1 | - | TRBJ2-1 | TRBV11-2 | TGTGCCAGCAGCCCCGGGACAGCCTCCTACAATGAGCAGTTCTTC | CASSPGTASYNEQFF
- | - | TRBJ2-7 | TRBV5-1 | TGCGCCAGCAGCTTGGGGGGGGTAAGGGACGAGCAGTACTTC | CASSLGGVRDEQYF
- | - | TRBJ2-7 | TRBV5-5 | TGTGCCAGCAGCTTTGTAGTGGGAGACTACGAGCAGTACTTC | CASSFVVGDYEQYF
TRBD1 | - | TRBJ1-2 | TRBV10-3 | TGTGCCATCAGTGAGTCCGGGACAGGGGAGAACTATGGCTACACCTTC | CAISESGTGENYGYTF
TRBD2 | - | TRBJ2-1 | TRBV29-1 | TGCAGCGTTGTTCCAACGGGACTAGCGGACCACTACAATGAGCAGTTCTTC | CSVVPTGLADHYNEQFF
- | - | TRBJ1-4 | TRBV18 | TGTGCCAGCTCTTCAGGGGATTTTGAAAAACTGTTTTTT | CASSSGDFEKLFF
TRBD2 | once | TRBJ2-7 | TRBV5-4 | TGTGCCAGCAGCTTGGAAGGGGTGTTAGCGGGGGAGCAGTACTTC | CASSLEGVLAGEQYF
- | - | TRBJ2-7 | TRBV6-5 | TGTGCCAGCAGGCGCAGCGGGACAGGTTCCTACGAGCAGTACTTC | CASRRSGTGSYEQYF
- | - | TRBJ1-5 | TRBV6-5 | TGTGCCAGCAGTTACTCGTACTCCGGGAGGCAGCCCCAGCATTTT | CASSYSYSGRQPQHF
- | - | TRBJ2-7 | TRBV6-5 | TGTGCCAGCAGCCTGTCTATCCGGACGGGGTACGAGCAGTACTTC | CASSLSIRTGYEQYF
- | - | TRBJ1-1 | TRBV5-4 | TGTGCCAGCCGCGGCAGAACTGAAGCTTTCTTT | CASRGRTEAFF
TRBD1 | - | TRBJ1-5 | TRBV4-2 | TGTGCCAGCAGCCGGGACAGGGGTCAGCCCCAGCATTTT | CASSRDRGQPQHF
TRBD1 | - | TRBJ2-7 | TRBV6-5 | TGTGCCAGCAGTTCCCGGGACAGGACCACTGAGCAGTACTTC | CASSSRDRTTEQYF
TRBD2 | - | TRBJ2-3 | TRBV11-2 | TGTGCCAGCAGCTTAGGCGGGGGAGTCACAGATACGCAGTATTTT | CASSLGGGVTDTQYF
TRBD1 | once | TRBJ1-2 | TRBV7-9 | TGTGCCAGCAGCTTAACAGGGGGCGGATATGGCTACACCTTC | CASSLTGGGYGYTF
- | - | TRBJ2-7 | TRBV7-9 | TGTGCCAGCAGCCAGCGACCGCGCTCCTACGAGCAGTACTTC | CASSQRPRSYEQYF
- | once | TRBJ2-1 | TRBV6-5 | TGTGCCAGCAGTTACCGGTGGGGAGGGCAGTTCTTC | CASSYRWGGQFF
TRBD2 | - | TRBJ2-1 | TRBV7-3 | TGTGCCAGCAGCTTAGGACTAGCGGGGGCCTACAATGAGCAGTTCTTC | CASSLGLAGAYNEQFF
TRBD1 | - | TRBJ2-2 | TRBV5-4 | TGTGCCAGCAGCTTCCCGACAGGGGTCTATAACGGGGAGCTGTTTTTT | CASSFPTGVYNGELFF
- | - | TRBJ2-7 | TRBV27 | TGTGCCAGCAGCCGCTTTTTGGACAGTCCCGACGAGCAGTACTTC | CASSRFLDSPDEQYF
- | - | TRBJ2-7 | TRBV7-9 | TGTGCCAGCAGCGCACCTAACTACGAGCAGTACTTC | CASSAPNYEQYF
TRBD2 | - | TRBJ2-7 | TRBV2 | TGTGCCAGCAGTGACTTAGGAGCGGGAGGGTCCTACGAGCAGTACTTC | CASSDLGAGGSYEQYF
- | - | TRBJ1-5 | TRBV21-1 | TGTGCCAGCAGCAAAGTACACAGGGGCTGTCGTCTGAATCAGCCCCAGCATTTT | CASSKVHRGCRLNQPQHF
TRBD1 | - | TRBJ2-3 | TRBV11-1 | TGTGCCAGCAGCTTAAAGCCAGGACAGGGTTCAGATACGCAGTATTTT | CASSLKPGQGSDTQYF
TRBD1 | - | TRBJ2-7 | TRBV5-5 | TGTGCCAGCAGTCGACCCCCGGGACAGGGGGCCGCCTACGAGCAGTACTTC | CASSRPPGQGAAYEQYF
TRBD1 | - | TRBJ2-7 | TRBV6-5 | TGTGCCAGCAGCCCCGGACAGGGAGTAGGCGAGCAGTACTTC | CASSPGQGVGEQYF
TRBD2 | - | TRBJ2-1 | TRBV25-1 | TGTGCCAGCGCGGGAGGGTGGCAGGATGAGCAGTTCTTC | CASAGGWQDEQFF
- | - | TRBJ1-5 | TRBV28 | TGTGCCAGCACTCTTAGGGGCCAGCCCCAGCATTTT | CASTLRGQPQHF
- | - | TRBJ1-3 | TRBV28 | TGTGCCAGCAGTATCGAGCCCTTGTATAACACCATATATTTT | CASSIEPLYNTIYF
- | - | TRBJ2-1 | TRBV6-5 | TGTGCCAGCAGTGGCAGGAATGAGCAGTTCTTC | CASSGRNEQFF
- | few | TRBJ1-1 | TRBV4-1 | TGCGCCAGCAGCCCTCGGGTGAACACTGAAGCTTTCTTT | CASSPRVNTEAFF
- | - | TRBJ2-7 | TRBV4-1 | TGCGCCAGCAGCCTAGCGGAGACAGGGTTGGACGAGCAGTACTTC | CASSLAETGLDEQYF
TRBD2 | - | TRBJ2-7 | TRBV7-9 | TGTGCCAGCAGTCGTACCGGTGGGCTAGCGGGACTATACGAGCAGTACTTC | CASSRTGGLAGLYEQYF
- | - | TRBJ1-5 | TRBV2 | TGTGCCAGCAGTGTGAGGGGGTCGGTTCAGCCCCAGCATTTT | CASSVRGSVQPQHF
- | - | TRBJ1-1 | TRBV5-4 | TGTGCCAGCAGCTACCCGGGACAACGGAACACTGAAGCTTTCTTT | CASSYPGQRNTEAFF
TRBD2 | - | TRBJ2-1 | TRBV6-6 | TGTGCCAGCCGAACCGGGACTAGCGCCTACAATGAGCAGTTCTTC | CASRTGTSAYNEQFF
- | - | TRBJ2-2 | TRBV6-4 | TGTGCCAGCAGTATAGATTCATGGAACACCGGGGAGCTGTTTTTT | CASSIDSWNTGELFF
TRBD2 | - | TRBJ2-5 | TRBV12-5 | TGTGCTAGTGGTCTACATATAGCGGGGGAAGAGACCCAGTACTTC | CASGLHIAGEETQYF
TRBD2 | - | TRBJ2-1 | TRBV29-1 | TGCAGCGTTGCTGTTGCCGGACTAGCCGGTGAGCAGTTCTTC | CSVAVAGLAGEQFF